This TCR beta chain appears in the sequencing data of a study of control samples from healthy donors and cancer patients. Trimming at V came to 2 bases and at J to 4 bases, leaving 6 bases not matched to a gene. The germline CDR1 and CDR2 sequences are SGHTA and FQGTGA. The CDR3 loop spans 15 amino acids. Some clones are missing from TCRdb's copy, which holds only in-frame ones; the method was immunoSEQ multiplex PCR. The data contain approximately 100,000 clones, around nine tenths of them seen just once; the ten biggest clones take up around 21%. This chain links TRBV7-3 with TRBJ2-3, with 7 bases that match TRBD1. Sequencing was done on a sample of blood. The origin of this receptor is a man aged 25 to 40 in good health. CDR3 in DNA: TGTGCCAGCAGCTTAGGGCAGGGGGTACCAGATACGCAGTATTTT. Translating it yields CASSLGQGVPDTQYF.